Listed below are T cell receptor beta chains from one sample, sequenced in a study of blood T cell repertoires in COVID-19. Sequencing was performed with immunoSEQ multiplex PCR; in TCRdb, only in-frame clones are kept and a portion is missing. In the table there are 450,000 to 500,000 clones, approximately 85% of which are singletons. Input material: peripheral blood. The origin of the receptors is a human donor in a cohort sampled during active COVID-19. The CDR3 runs from the conserved cysteine through the conserved F or W. Each record gives: J gene, clone size, D gene, V gene, CDR3 protein, CDR3 DNA. The D gene is left open where the match is weak. Rows may omit the clone size; those that give it use once, few, many or a size class.

j_gene: TRBJ2-2; abundance: NA; d_gene: NA; v_gene: TRBV5-1; CDR3aa: CASQDSSNTGELFF; CDR3nt: TGCGCCAGCCAGGACAGCTCGAACACCGGGGAGCTGTTTTTT
j_gene: TRBJ2-7; abundance: NA; d_gene: NA; v_gene: TRBV14; CDR3aa: CASSPLGMGSSYEQYF; CDR3nt: TGTGCCAGCAGCCCATTGGGAATGGGGAGCTCCTACGAGCAGTACTTC
j_gene: TRBJ2-7; abundance: NA; d_gene: NA; v_gene: TRBV9; CDR3aa: CASSEEGNEQYF; CDR3nt: TGTGCCAGCAGCGAAGAGGGTAACGAGCAGTACTTC
j_gene: TRBJ2-7; abundance: NA; d_gene: TRBD1; v_gene: TRBV11-3; CDR3aa: CASSFGGQGIHEQYF; CDR3nt: TGTGCCAGCAGCTTCGGCGGACAGGGGATCCACGAGCAGTACTTC
j_gene: TRBJ1-6; abundance: NA; d_gene: NA; v_gene: TRBV28; CDR3aa: CASSLRGDSSYNSPLHF; CDR3nt: TGTGCCAGCAGTTTACGAGGAGACAGCTCCTATAATTCACCCCTCCACTTT
j_gene: TRBJ2-3; abundance: NA; d_gene: NA; v_gene: TRBV12-3/TRBV12-4; CDR3aa: CASSVQDTQYF; CDR3nt: TGTGCCAGCAGTGTTCAGGATACGCAGTATTTT
j_gene: TRBJ2-7; abundance: NA; d_gene: TRBD1; v_gene: TRBV19; CDR3aa: CASSIGGTGAYEQYF; CDR3nt: TGTGCCAGTAGTATAGGAGGGACAGGGGCCTACGAGCAGTACTTC
j_gene: TRBJ2-3; abundance: NA; d_gene: NA; v_gene: TRBV9; CDR3aa: CASSVGLVADTQYF; CDR3nt: TGTGCCAGCAGCGTAGGGCTAGTTGCAGATACGCAGTATTTT
j_gene: TRBJ2-2; abundance: NA; d_gene: TRBD1; v_gene: TRBV5-1; CDR3aa: CASSPTGGPGELFF; CDR3nt: TGCGCCAGCAGCCCCACAGGGGGCCCCGGGGAGCTGTTTTTT
j_gene: TRBJ1-5; abundance: NA; d_gene: NA; v_gene: TRBV15; CDR3aa: CATSRVIGTPSVPQHF; CDR3nt: TGTGCCACCAGCAGAGTAATAGGGACTCCCAGCGTGCCCCAGCATTTT
j_gene: TRBJ1-1; abundance: NA; d_gene: NA; v_gene: TRBV19; CDR3aa: CASSRHAMNTEAFF; CDR3nt: TGTGCCAGTAGTAGACATGCCATGAACACTGAAGCTTTCTTT
j_gene: TRBJ2-1; abundance: NA; d_gene: TRBD2; v_gene: TRBV18; CDR3aa: CASSTGLANNNEQFF; CDR3nt: TGTGCCAGCTCTACGGGACTAGCGAATAACAATGAGCAGTTCTTC
j_gene: TRBJ2-1; abundance: NA; d_gene: NA; v_gene: TRBV5-1; CDR3aa: CASSSGGGGNNEQFF; CDR3nt: TGCGCCAGCAGCTCTGGCGGAGGCGGTAACAATGAGCAGTTCTTC
j_gene: TRBJ2-6; abundance: NA; d_gene: NA; v_gene: TRBV28; CDR3aa: CASSPISPGANVLTF; CDR3nt: TGTGCCAGCAGTCCCATTAGCCCTGGGGCCAACGTCCTGACTTTC
j_gene: TRBJ2-7; abundance: NA; d_gene: TRBD1; v_gene: TRBV7-9; CDR3aa: CASSSARGQGRYEQYF; CDR3nt: TGTGCCAGCAGCTCCGCTCGGGGACAGGGCCGTTACGAGCAGTACTTC
j_gene: TRBJ2-3; abundance: NA; d_gene: NA; v_gene: TRBV7-3; CDR3aa: CASSLNAVTNLPGDTQYF; CDR3nt: TGTGCCAGCAGCTTAAACGCGGTGACTAACCTTCCAGGAGATACGCAGTATTTT
j_gene: TRBJ1-1; abundance: many; d_gene: TRBD1; v_gene: TRBV11-1; CDR3aa: CASSLEGTGYQAFF; CDR3nt: TGTGCCAGCAGCTTAGAAGGGACAGGGTATCAAGCTTTCTTT
j_gene: TRBJ2-1; abundance: NA; d_gene: NA; v_gene: TRBV7-7; CDR3aa: CASSFNPGAGNEQFF; CDR3nt: TGTGCTAGCAGCTTCAATCCAGGGGCTGGAAATGAGCAGTTCTTC
j_gene: TRBJ1-1; abundance: NA; d_gene: TRBD1; v_gene: TRBV7-9; CDR3aa: CASRPGTGGEVAEAFF; CDR3nt: TGTGCCAGCAGACCGGGGACAGGGGGGGAAGTCGCTGAAGCTTTCTTT
j_gene: TRBJ2-5; abundance: NA; d_gene: NA; v_gene: TRBV6-5; CDR3aa: CASSYLGAIQETQYF; CDR3nt: TGTGCCAGCAGTTACTTGGGGGCCATACAAGAGACCCAGTACTTC
j_gene: TRBJ2-5; abundance: NA; d_gene: TRBD2; v_gene: TRBV29-1; CDR3aa: CSVEYAASGAPETQYF; CDR3nt: TGCAGCGTTGAATATGCTGCTAGCGGGGCGCCAGAGACCCAGTACTTC
j_gene: TRBJ1-5; abundance: NA; d_gene: TRBD1; v_gene: TRBV27; CDR3aa: CASSPWTGNQPQHF; CDR3nt: TGTGCCAGCAGTCCATGGACAGGGAATCAGCCCCAGCATTTT
j_gene: TRBJ2-6; abundance: NA; d_gene: TRBD1; v_gene: TRBV7-8; CDR3aa: CASSYFSYRGPGANVLTF; CDR3nt: TGTGCCAGCAGCTATTTCTCCTACAGGGGCCCTGGGGCCAACGTCCTGACTTTC
j_gene: TRBJ2-5; abundance: NA; d_gene: TRBD1; v_gene: TRBV7-3; CDR3aa: CASSLTGGRETQYF; CDR3nt: TGTGCCAGCAGCTTGACAGGGGGCAGGGAGACCCAGTACTTC
j_gene: TRBJ1-2; abundance: NA; d_gene: NA; v_gene: TRBV23-1; CDR3aa: CASRQLPGLRNYGYTF; CDR3nt: TGCGCCAGCAGGCAGCTTCCGGGACTCAGAAACTATGGCTACACCTTC
j_gene: TRBJ1-3; abundance: few; d_gene: NA; v_gene: TRBV5-6; CDR3aa: CASSSPTVSGNTIYF; CDR3nt: TGTGCCAGCAGCTCTCCGACAGTCTCTGGAAACACCATATATTTT
j_gene: TRBJ1-6; abundance: NA; d_gene: NA; v_gene: TRBV7-9; CDR3aa: CASSLYRYNSPLHF; CDR3nt: TGTGCCAGCAGCTTATATCGTTATAATTCACCCCTCCACTTT
j_gene: TRBJ2-7; abundance: NA; d_gene: NA; v_gene: TRBV7-2; CDR3aa: CASSSMRGTYEQYF; CDR3nt: TGTGCCAGCAGCTCCATGCGGGGAACCTACGAGCAGTACTTC
j_gene: TRBJ2-5; abundance: NA; d_gene: NA; v_gene: TRBV15; CDR3aa: CATSRVLNQETQYF; CDR3nt: TGTGCCACCAGCAGAGTATTAAACCAAGAGACCCAGTACTTC
j_gene: TRBJ1-1; abundance: NA; d_gene: NA; v_gene: TRBV5-5; CDR3aa: CASSLEAGRNTEAFF; CDR3nt: TGTGCCAGCAGCTTGGAGGCTGGGAGGAACACTGAAGCTTTCTTT
j_gene: TRBJ2-1; abundance: NA; d_gene: NA; v_gene: TRBV7-2; CDR3aa: CASRPSGRGLNNEQFF; CDR3nt: TGTGCCAGCAGACCTAGCGGCAGGGGCTTAAACAATGAGCAGTTCTTC
j_gene: TRBJ1-4; abundance: NA; d_gene: NA; v_gene: TRBV27; CDR3aa: CASRPPRQFRPEKLFF; CDR3nt: TGTGCCAGCAGACCTCCTAGGCAGTTTAGGCCGGAAAAACTGTTTTTT
j_gene: TRBJ2-7; abundance: NA; d_gene: NA; v_gene: TRBV5-4; CDR3aa: CASSRRQAGYEQYF; CDR3nt: TGTGCCAGCAGTCGACGACAGGCTGGTTACGAGCAGTACTTC
j_gene: TRBJ2-1; abundance: NA; d_gene: NA; v_gene: TRBV4-3; CDR3aa: CASSQGRLAPLNEQFF; CDR3nt: TGCGCCAGCAGCCAAGGGCGGCTAGCTCCACTCAATGAGCAGTTCTTC
j_gene: TRBJ1-4; abundance: NA; d_gene: NA; v_gene: TRBV28; CDR3aa: CASSGVKPGGEKLFF; CDR3nt: TGTGCCAGCAGTGGCGTGAAGCCAGGAGGGGAAAAACTGTTTTTT
j_gene: TRBJ1-5; abundance: NA; d_gene: NA; v_gene: TRBV30; CDR3aa: CAWSVLGVGNQPQHF; CDR3nt: TGTGCCTGGAGTGTACTCGGGGTGGGCAATCAGCCCCAGCATTTT
j_gene: TRBJ1-1; abundance: NA; d_gene: TRBD1; v_gene: TRBV28; CDR3aa: CASSTHEGQGAEGTEAFF; CDR3nt: TGTGCCAGCAGTACCCACGAAGGACAGGGGGCTGAAGGCACTGAAGCTTTCTTT
j_gene: TRBJ1-1; abundance: NA; d_gene: NA; v_gene: TRBV9; CDR3aa: CASSAAASLKAFF; CDR3nt: TGTGCCAGCAGCGCGGCGGCCTCATTAAAAGCTTTCTTT
j_gene: TRBJ2-5; abundance: NA; d_gene: TRBD2; v_gene: TRBV19; CDR3aa: CASSPGGRGQSQYF; CDR3nt: TGTGCCAGTAGTCCGGGGGGAAGAGGCCAGTCCCAGTACTTC
j_gene: TRBJ1-2; abundance: NA; d_gene: TRBD1; v_gene: TRBV11-2; CDR3aa: CASSPQAQGANSYGYTF; CDR3nt: TGTGCCAGCAGCCCGCAGGCCCAGGGGGCCAATTCCTATGGCTACACCTTC
j_gene: TRBJ1-4; abundance: NA; d_gene: TRBD1; v_gene: TRBV7-8; CDR3aa: CASSFGTEGLELFF; CDR3nt: TGTGCCAGCAGTTTCGGGACAGAGGGTTTGGAACTGTTTTTT
j_gene: TRBJ2-1; abundance: NA; d_gene: NA; v_gene: TRBV3-1/TRBV3-2; CDR3aa: CASSQDAAYNEQFF; CDR3nt: TGTGCCAGCAGCCAAGACGCGGCCTACAATGAGCAGTTCTTC
j_gene: TRBJ2-5; abundance: NA; d_gene: TRBD2; v_gene: TRBV7-8; CDR3aa: CASSFGLAGGKETQYF; CDR3nt: TGTGCCAGCAGCTTCGGACTAGCGGGAGGGAAAGAGACCCAGTACTTC
j_gene: TRBJ1-2; abundance: NA; d_gene: NA; v_gene: TRBV19; CDR3aa: CASSIQGGGYTF; CDR3nt: TGTGCCAGTAGTATACAGGGAGGAGGCTACACCTTC
j_gene: TRBJ2-2; abundance: NA; d_gene: NA; v_gene: TRBV3-1/TRBV3-2; CDR3aa: CASSLNTGELFF; CDR3nt: TGTGCCAGCAGTCTGAACACCGGGGAGCTGTTTTTT
j_gene: TRBJ2-3; abundance: NA; d_gene: TRBD2; v_gene: TRBV7-2; CDR3aa: CASRGTSGITDTQYF; CDR3nt: TGTGCCAGCAGAGGGACTAGCGGGATAACAGATACGCAGTATTTT
j_gene: TRBJ2-3; abundance: NA; d_gene: NA; v_gene: TRBV24-1; CDR3aa: CATSDLLGQGRQYF; CDR3nt: TGTGCCACCAGTGATTTGCTCGGTCAGGGTAGGCAGTATTTT
j_gene: TRBJ2-3; abundance: NA; d_gene: NA; v_gene: TRBV18; CDR3aa: CASSPSQGSSDTQYF; CDR3nt: TGTGCCAGCTCACCGTCGCAGGGGAGCTCAGATACGCAGTATTTT
j_gene: TRBJ2-1; abundance: once; d_gene: NA; v_gene: TRBV30; CDR3aa: CAWSFRSLSAPTRQFF; CDR3nt: TGTGCCTGGAGTTTCAGGTCCCTTAGTGCTCCGACGCGGCAGTTCTTC
j_gene: TRBJ1-1; abundance: NA; d_gene: TRBD1; v_gene: TRBV19; CDR3aa: CASSTTGTGGTEAFF; CDR3nt: TGTGCCAGTAGCACAACCGGGACAGGGGGCACTGAAGCTTTCTTT
j_gene: TRBJ1-4; abundance: once; d_gene: NA; v_gene: TRBV7-9; CDR3aa: CASSFARSENNEKLFF; CDR3nt: TGTGCCAGCAGCTTTGCGAGGTCCGAGAATAATGAAAAACTGTTTTTT
j_gene: TRBJ1-1; abundance: NA; d_gene: NA; v_gene: TRBV28; CDR3aa: CASSSVVTEAFF; CDR3nt: TGTGCCAGCAGCTCTGTAGTAACTGAAGCTTTCTTT
j_gene: TRBJ1-2; abundance: NA; d_gene: NA; v_gene: TRBV2; CDR3aa: CASSAGQTNYGYTF; CDR3nt: TGTGCCAGCAGTGCGGGTCAGACTAACTATGGCTACACCTTC